These 18 T cell receptor beta chains came from one sample sequenced in a study of tumor-infiltrating lymphocytes in primary liver carcinoma. Unsorted bulk tissue (roughly 18-32 mg) underwent RNA and DNA co-extraction. From 500 to 600 ng of total RNA, TCR beta-specific cDNA was reverse-transcribed using a constant-region primer. Three-round nested multiplex PCR performed with slightly modified ARM-PCR produced the TCR beta libraries. The first two PCR rounds, around 11 cycles each, used TRBV1-TRBV30 forward primers and a C-beta reverse primer. A single record per CDR3 protein comes from TCRdb applying MiXCR to the multiplex PCR reads. The sample includes 20,000 to 25,000 distinct CDR3 sequences, 75% to 80% of them seen just once. Sequencing was performed on liver tumor tissue from sampling region 1. Subset denoted: tumor region T1, superior pole. Receptors originate from a woman between 25 and 40 years old with primary liver carcinoma and hepatitis B virus infection.

Concerning this clonotype itself: Germline is not matched at one junction end, which may reflect a read error. The genes are TRBV14 and TRBJ2-7, with D possibly matching TRBD2 (6 bases). The CDR3 contains 15 residues. The germline V gene encodes CDR1 SGHDN and CDR2 FVKESK. The CDR3 loop reads CVSSQAAGTDYELYF. For the CDR3, the DNA is TGTGTCAGTAGCCAGGCGGCGGGGACTGACTACGAGCTGTATTTC.

The V and J genes are TRBV5-6 and TRBJ2-7, with D unresolved. Germline values: CDR1 SGHDT, CDR2 YYEEEE. This CDR3 is 12 amino acids long. The V end lost 4 bases, the J end lost 0 bases, and 5 bases lay between the germline ends. Written as DNA, the CDR3 is TGTGCCAGCAGCCTCCCCTCCTACGAGCAGTACTTC. It specifies CASSLPSYEQYF.

About this clonotype itself: A read error is likely, as this CDR3 ends without the conserved phenylalanine or tryptophan. The chain recombines TRBV11-3 with TRBJ1-6; D is unresolved. Germline-derived CDR1 and CDR2 are SGHNT and YENEEA. The CDR3 runs to 15 residues. CDR3: CACSFKWSYNPPLHI. CDR3 nucleotide sequence: TGTGCCTGCAGCTTTAAGTGGAGCTATAATCCACCCCTCCACATT.

With respect to this clonotype: The conserved phenylalanine or tryptophan normally closing the CDR3 is absent here, so this likely arose from a read error. J is TRBJ2-7 and V is TRBV6-5; the D is unclear. CDR1 is MNHEY, CDR2 SVGAGI, per germline. The CDR3 extends over 15 amino acids. In DNA, the CDR3 is TGTGCCAGCAGTTACAAGGACGGCAGCTCCTACAAGCAGTACTCC. Its protein product is CASSYKDGSSYKQYS.

A remark on this clonotype: Mismatch with germline at one junction end may stem from a read error. V is TRBV11-2 and J is TRBJ1-1; TRBD1 matches at 12 bases. Germline-derived CDR1 and CDR2 are SGHAT and FQNNGV. The CDR3 is 20 amino acids. CDR3 coding DNA: TGTCCCAGGAACGCTCGGGACAGGGGGCGCAAGAGGTGGAGTAACACTGAAGCTTTCTTT. It specifies CPRNARDRGRKRWSNTEAFF.

Concerning this clonotype: Germline and junction disagree at one end, which may indicate a read error. The chain combines TRBV5-4 with TRBJ1-3; D call uncertain. The CDR3 contains 14 residues. Looked up from germline, CDR1 is SGHNT and CDR2 is YYREEE (reference sequence). The CDR3 DNA follows: TGTGCCACCAGCCGGACTGAGCCTGGGAAAACCATATATTTT. This translates into CATSRTEPGKTIYF.

This clonotype was observed a handful of times. V usage is TRBV11-3 and J usage is TRBJ2-5; D unresolved. The CDR3 runs to 13 residues. V was cut by 8 bases and J by 0 bases, with 10 bases left in between. Germline-derived CDR1 and CDR2 are SGHNT and YENEEA. CDR3 sequence (DNA): TGTGCCAGCCAAGGACGGGACCAAGAGACCCAGTACTTC. Its protein product is CASQGRDQETQYF.

The chain employs TRBV11-3 and TRBJ2-5; TRBD1 agrees at 7 bases. The germline V gene encodes CDR1 SGHNT and CDR2 YENEEA. The CDR3 covers 13 residues. The trim removed 6 bases at V and 3 bases at J, leaving 4 bases unmatched. The CDR3 is CASSRTGEETQYF. The DNA of the CDR3 is TGTGCCAGCAGTCGCACAGGGGAAGAGACCCAGTACTTC.

Of note for this clonotype: A much larger clone sits a single nucleotide away, making a read error possible. V and J are TRBV19 and TRBJ2-1, with a possible D match to TRBD2 (6 bases). Per germline, CDR1 LNHDA and CDR2 SQIVND (reference sequence). The CDR3 is 14 amino acids. The chain's CDR3 is CASSIGTDYIEQFF. The CDR3 DNA follows: TGTGCCAGTAGTATAGGGACGGACTACATTGAGCAGTTCTTC.

Written as DNA, the CDR3 is TGTGCCAGCAGGGAGGTGAGCTCCAGCAATGAGCAGTTCTTC. Protein: CASREVSSSNEQFF. The chain is built from TRBV28 and TRBJ2-1, with D possibly TRBD2 on 5 matching bases. There are 14 residues in the CDR3. Germline CDR1 is MDHEN and CDR2 is SYDVKM. V gave up 6 bases and J gave up 6 bases, with 15 bases separating them.

Of note for this clonotype: The conserved final phenylalanine or tryptophan is absent from the CDR3, which likely points to a read error. The CDR3 spells CASNQAPGTDYEQYP. DNA for the CDR3: TGTGCCAGCAACCAGGCGCCGGGGACTGACTACGAGCAGTACCCC. This chain uses TRBV14 with TRBJ2-7, with D tentatively TRBD2 (6 bases). Germline V gene lookup returns CDR1 SGHDN and CDR2 FVKESK. Trimming left V 7 bases short and J 3 bases short, with 19 bases between. The CDR3 covers 15 residues.

This clonotype qualifies as medium-sized. The chain uses TRBV6-1 and TRBJ2-7; TRBD2 matches at 10 bases. With 5 bases clipped from V and 4 bases from J, the junction kept 5 bases outside the gene matches. The CDR3 contains 14 residues. CDR1 MNHNS and CDR2 SASEGT come from the germline V gene. The CDR3 is CASSNLAGVYEQYF. The CDR3 region has the DNA TGTGCCAGCAGTAACCTAGCGGGAGTGTACGAGCAGTACTTC.

With regard to this clonotype: This may be a read error: a much more frequent sequence differs by one nucleotide. This rearrangement joins TRBV11-3 to TRBJ2-1, with TRBD1 as a possible D gene (6 bases). The CDR3 runs to 16 residues. Trimming took 6 bases from V and 8 from J, leaving 23 bases between them. Germline V CDR1 and CDR2: SGHNT, YENEEA. CDR3 loop: CASSSMGHGSFDEQFF. Here the CDR3 DNA reads TGTGCCAGCAGTTCAATGGGACACGGCTCCTTCGATGAGCAGTTCTTC.

As concerns this clonotype: This may be a read error, as it is one base from a much larger clone. This chain joins TRBV7-9 and TRBJ1-1; D is unresolved. Germline CDR1 is SEHNR and CDR2 is FQNEAQ (reference sequence). This CDR3 spans 15 amino acids. The CDR3, as DNA: TGTGACAGCAGCCCCCCCCTTGTCGTGACCACTGAAGCTTTCTTT. Translated: CDSSPPLVVTTEAFF.

Comments on this clonotype: At one end the junction does not follow the germline gene, possibly because of a read error. This chain connects TRBV28 to TRBJ1-2; no clear D. Per the germline V gene, CDR1 is MDHEN and CDR2 is SYDVKM. This CDR3 has 20 amino acids. The CDR3 DNA reads TGTGCCAGCTCCACGGGCAGATTAGTTCCCCGTCAGCACACTAACTGTGGCTACATCTTC. It is translated as CASSTGRLVPRQHTNCGYIF.

Regarding this clonotype: Lacking the conserved final phenylalanine or tryptophan, this CDR3 likely reflects a read error. V gene TRBV5-6 combines with J gene TRBJ1-1; D unclear. This CDR3 has 13 amino acids. Trimming stripped 4 bases from V and 2 bases from J, with 9 bases between. Per germline, CDR1 SGHDT and CDR2 YYEEEE. This CDR3 reads CASSPLRNTEAFL. In nucleotides, the CDR3 is TGTGCCAGCAGCCCCCTCAGAAACACTGAAGCTTTCTTG.

This clonotype was seen repeatedly, ten times or more. The chain links TRBV7-9 to TRBJ2-2; D unclear. The germline V and J ends were trimmed by 3 bases and 7 bases, with 12 bases remaining between them. The germline gives CDR1 SEHNR, CDR2 FQNEAQ (reference sequence). The CDR3 extends over 14 amino acids. Here the CDR3 DNA reads TGTGCCAGCAGCTTGACACCTAGGGACGGGGAGCTGTTTTTT. Amino acids: CASSLTPRDGELFF.

The chain carries TRBV12-3 or TRBV12-4 and TRBJ2-3, with D perhaps given as TRBD1 or TRBD2 (5 bases each). CDR3 length: 15 residues. Trimming cost V 10 bases and J 12 bases, with 29 bases left between them. In DNA form, the CDR3 reads TGTGCCAACGGTTTTCCCCCTCCTAGCACAGGTACACAGTATTTT. Its protein product is CANGFPPPSTGTQYF.